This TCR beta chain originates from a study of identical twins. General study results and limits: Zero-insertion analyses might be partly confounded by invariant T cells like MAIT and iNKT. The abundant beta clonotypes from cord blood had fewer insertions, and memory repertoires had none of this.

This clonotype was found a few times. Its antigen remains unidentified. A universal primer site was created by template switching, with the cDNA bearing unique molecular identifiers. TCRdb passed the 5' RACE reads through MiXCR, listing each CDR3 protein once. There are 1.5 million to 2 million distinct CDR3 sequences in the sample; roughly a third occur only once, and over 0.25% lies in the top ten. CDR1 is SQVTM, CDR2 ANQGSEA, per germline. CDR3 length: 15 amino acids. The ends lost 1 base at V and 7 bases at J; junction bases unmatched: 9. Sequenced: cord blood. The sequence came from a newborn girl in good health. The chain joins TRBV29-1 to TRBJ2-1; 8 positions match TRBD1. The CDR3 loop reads CSVEGPRGRWNEQFF. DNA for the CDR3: TGCAGCGTTGAAGGACCCAGGGGGCGGTGGAATGAGCAGTTCTTC.